The 24 T cell receptor beta chains below all came from one sample that was sequenced in a study of neurological immune-mediated disorders. TCRdb analysed the 5' RACE reads with MiXCR anew, one entry per CDR3 protein. Counted here are about 60,000 distinct CDR3 sequences, about 10% occurring once; the ten biggest clones make up roughly an eighth. The time point denotes: longitudinal time-point 2. Input material: PBMCs. The receptors originated from a man aged 25-45 years in good health.

This clonotype was observed many times. This chain links TRBV2 with TRBJ2-2, with TRBD1 matching 7 bases. The germline V gene encodes CDR1 SNHLY and CDR2 FYNNEI. This CDR3 has 15 amino acids. After removal of 5 bases from V and 6 bases from J, the junction contained 9 bases not matched to a gene. Written as DNA, the CDR3 is TGTGCCAGCAGTTACAGGGGACCCCAGTCCGGGGAGCTGTTTTTT. It encodes CASSYRGPQSGELFF.

This clonotype was counted ten times or more. V and J are TRBV20-1 and TRBJ2-7, with 11 bases that match TRBD2. This CDR3 spans 14 amino acids. Trimming took 6 bases from V and 6 from J; bases not matched to a gene: 10. The V gene's germline CDR1 is DFQATT and CDR2 SNEGSKA (reference sequence). DNA of the CDR3: TGCAGTGCCCCGAAACTAGCGGGAGACGTCGAGCAGTACTTC. Translating gives CSAPKLAGDVEQYF.

The gene calls are TRBV7-9 and TRBJ2-3; D not resolved. V was cut by 2 bases and J by 0 bases, with 9 bases left in between. CDR1 and CDR2 from the germline V gene are SEHNR and FQNEAQ (reference sequence). The CDR3 length is 15 residues. The CDR3 region is CASSLLSASTDTQYF. The CDR3 DNA reads as TGTGCCAGCAGCTTACTCAGCGCTAGCACAGATACGCAGTATTTT.

At least ten counts were recorded for this clonotype. V and J are TRBV18 and TRBJ2-7; D is uncertain. The ends were cut back, 3 bases at V and 4 bases at J, with 7 bases in the middle. This CDR3 comprises 12 residues. Germline V lookup: CDR1 KGHSH, CDR2 LQKENI. CDR3 coding DNA: TGTGCCAGCTCACCCGCGGCTTACGAGCAGTACTTC. Its protein product is CASSPAAYEQYF.

The sample holds many counts of this clonotype. This sequence joins TRBV7-2 and TRBJ2-2; 13 bases map to TRBD2. The V and J ends lost 5 bases and 3 bases, in that order; junction bases with no gene match: 9. There are 18 residues in the CDR3. CDR1 and CDR2 (germline): SGHTA, FQGNSA. CDR3 protein: CASSPRTSGSLYTGELFF. Written as DNA, the CDR3 is TGTGCCAGCAGCCCGCGGACTAGCGGGAGTCTCTACACCGGGGAGCTGTTTTTT. Full variable domain (outside the CDR3, taken from reference TRBV7-2 and TRBJ2-2): GAGVSQSPSNKVTEKGKDVELRCDPISGHTALYWYRQSLGQGLEFLIYFQGNSAPDKSGLPSDRFSAERTGGSVSTLTIQRTQQEDSAVYLCASSPRTSGSLYTGELFFGEGSRLTVL.

The sample holds many counts of this clonotype. CDR3 protein: CASSLSQYLYNEQFF. The CDR3 region has the DNA TGCGCCAGCAGCTTGAGCCAGTACCTTTACAATGAGCAGTTCTTC. The V and J genes are TRBV5-1 and TRBJ2-1; D is undetermined. Germline loops: CDR1 SGHRS, CDR2 YFSETQ. The CDR3 consists of 15 residues. V was shortened by 1 base and J by 4 bases, with 12 bases between the two germline ends.

This clonotype came up many times. This chain uses TRBV7-9 with TRBJ2-2, with D perhaps TRBD1 (6 bases). V lost 4 bases, J lost 2 bases, and 11 bases lay in between. Germline V gene sequence: CDR1 SEHNR, CDR2 FQNEAQ (reference sequence). The CDR3 consists of 15 residues. The CDR3 is CASSWTDPNTGELFF. CDR3 nucleotides: TGTGCCAGCAGCTGGACAGACCCAAACACCGGGGAGCTGTTTTTT.

This clonotype was seen many times. The rearrangement joins TRBV28 to TRBJ2-3; D is possibly TRBD1 (6 bases). V was trimmed by 6 bases and J by 3 bases, leaving 13 bases between them. Per the germline V gene, CDR1 is MDHEN and CDR2 is SYDVKM. The CDR3 spans 14 residues. In DNA form, the CDR3 reads TGTGCCAGCAGAAAATACAGGGCGACAGATACGCAGTATTTT. Translating it yields CASRKYRATDTQYF.

This clonotype was seen repeatedly, ten times or more. This chain connects TRBV12-3 or TRBV12-4 to TRBJ2-5; 9 bases match TRBD1. Trimming took 3 bases from V and 2 from J; bases not matched to a gene: 4. This CDR3 contains 15 residues. CDR3 protein: CASSFGGTGQETQYF. In DNA, the CDR3 is TGTGCCAGCAGTTTCGGGGGGACAGGGCAAGAGACCCAGTACTTC.

In its sample, this clonotype was seen many times. The rearrangement uses TRBV29-1 and TRBJ2-1; no reliable D call. V dropped 4 bases and J dropped 5 bases, with 6 bases sitting between them. The CDR3 is made up of 11 amino acids. Per germline, CDR1 SQVTM and CDR2 ANQGSEA. The CDR3 loop reads CSVVTHNEQFF. The DNA for the CDR3 is TGCAGCGTTGTAACCCACAATGAGCAGTTCTTC.

This clonotype was seen repeatedly, ten times or more. The V gene is TRBV20-1, the J gene TRBJ1-1, with D hard to call. CDR3 length: 13 amino acids. Germline loops: CDR1 DFQATT, CDR2 SNEGSKA (reference sequence). Trimming cost V 1 base and J 6 bases, with 12 bases left between them. The DNA for the CDR3 is TGCAGTGCTAGAGTAGGGCAGGTATCTGAAGCTTTCTTT. Protein sequence: CSARVGQVSEAFF.

This clonotype showed up many times. The J gene is TRBJ2-7, the V gene TRBV18; 11 positions agree with TRBD1. CDR1 and CDR2 (germline): KGHSH, LQKENI. V gave up 8 bases and J gave up 0 bases; unmatched junction bases: 3. The CDR3 consists of 14 residues. In DNA, the CDR3 is TGTGCCAGCGCGGGGACAGGGGGCTCCTACGAGCAGTACTTC. Translation: CASAGTGGSYEQYF.

This clonotype was observed a handful of times. This chain joins TRBV2 and TRBJ2-5; the D gene is possibly TRBD1 (5 bases). V lost 4 bases and J lost 6, with 12 bases in between. This CDR3 has 13 amino acids. Germline CDR1 and CDR2: SNHLY and FYNNEI. Written as DNA, the CDR3 is TGTGCCAGCAGTGTAGCCAGGGAAAAGACCCAGTACTTC. Protein product: CASSVAREKTQYF.

This clonotype was picked up many times. The chain joins TRBV4-1 to TRBJ2-2; 10 bases map to TRBD1. This CDR3 spans 17 amino acids. The germline CDR1 and CDR2 sequences are MGHRA and YSYEKL. Trimming removed 0 bases from V and 7 bases from J; junction bases left unmatched: 8. CDR3 coding DNA: TGCGCCAGCAGCCAAGATATGGGACAGGGGTCTATCGGGGAGCTGTTTTTT. Translated: CASSQDMGQGSIGELFF.

The chain joins TRBV19 to TRBJ1-5, with D tentatively TRBD1 (5 bases). This CDR3 has 15 amino acids. V was trimmed by 6 bases and J by 4 bases, leaving 16 bases between them. CDR1 LNHDA and CDR2 SQIVND come from the germline V gene (reference sequence). The CDR3 is CASSNYRDLNQPQHF. The DNA for the CDR3 is TGTGCCAGTAGCAACTACCGGGACCTAAATCAGCCCCAGCATTTT.

Ten or more counts support this clonotype. This rearrangement joins TRBV7-2 to TRBJ2-7; 10 bases align to TRBD2. Germline assignment: CDR1 SGHTA and CDR2 FQGNSA. CDR3 length: 14 amino acids. The V segment lost 5 bases and the J segment 7 bases; nucleotides outside the gene matches: 8. This CDR3 is CASSLRAGGGEQYF. Written as DNA, the CDR3 is TGTGCCAGCAGCCTCCGAGCGGGAGGGGGGGAGCAGTACTTC. Filled out from reference TRBV7-2 and TRBJ2-7, the complete variable domain reads GAGVSQSPSNKVTEKGKDVELRCDPISGHTALYWYRQSLGQGLEFLIYFQGNSAPDKSGLPSDRFSAERTGGSVSTLTIQRTQQEDSAVYLCASSLRAGGGEQYFGPGTRLTVT.

As concerns this clonotype: This sequence may be a read error, since a much larger clone differs from it by one base. The chain recombines TRBV27 with TRBJ2-7; TRBD2 matches 7 bases. The CDR3 extends over 12 amino acids. Germline V CDR1 and CDR2: MNHEY, SMNVEV (reference sequence). CDR3 DNA sequence: TGTGCCAGCAAAGGACTAGGCTACAAGCAGTACTTC. As protein: CASKGLGYKQYF.

There are many counts of this clonotype. The J gene is TRBJ1-2, the V gene TRBV7-2; 8 positions agree with TRBD1. The CDR3 loop spans 14 amino acids. In germline, CDR1 is SGHTA, CDR2 FQGNSA. J was trimmed by 4 bases and V by 4 bases; bases with no gene match: 5. In nucleotides, the CDR3 is TGTGCCAGCAGCTCGGGGACAGGCGGCTATGGCTACACCTTC. It translates to CASSSGTGGYGYTF.

This clonotype was recorded many times. The chain links TRBV5-1 to TRBJ2-3, with 10 bases aligning to TRBD2. The CDR3 runs 17 residues. Trimming took 4 bases from V and 4 from J; bases not matched to a gene: 12. Germline V lookup: CDR1 SGHRS, CDR2 YFSETQ. This chain's CDR3 is CASSLGERGGRADTQYF. CDR3 nucleotides: TGCGCCAGCAGCCTTGGCGAGCGGGGGGGTAGGGCAGATACGCAGTATTTT.

Ten or more counts support this clonotype. The rearrangement uses TRBV24-1 and TRBJ2-1; D not certain. CDR3 size: 16 residues. The V end was cut by 4 bases, the J end by 4 bases, with 16 bases between. The germline V gene has CDR1 KGHDR and CDR2 SFDVKD. Here the CDR3 DNA reads TGTGCCACCAGTGACCCCGTTGCGCGGTCGTACAATGAGCAGTTCTTC. Its translation: CATSDPVARSYNEQFF.

This clonotype was picked up many times. The rearrangement joins TRBV7-6 to TRBJ1-1; 12 bases are shared with TRBD1. V was clipped by 5 bases and J by 5 bases; unmatched bases: 3. The CDR3 consists of 14 residues. Looked up from germline, CDR1 is SGHVS and CDR2 is FNYEAQ. CDR3 coding DNA: TGTGCCAGCAGCCCGGGACAGGGGGCTACTGAAGCTTTCTTT. This encodes CASSPGQGATEAFF.

Ten or more counts support this clonotype. The chain recombines TRBV20-1 with TRBJ2-5; 11 bases fit TRBD2. Germline V lookup: CDR1 DFQATT, CDR2 SNEGSKA (reference sequence). Unmatched junction bases numbered 9, after V lost 3 bases and J lost 0 bases. The CDR3 is 17 amino acids. CDR3 bases: TGCAGTGCTAGTCGGGGACTAGCGGCGATATACCAAGAGACCCAGTACTTC. Translation gives CSASRGLAAIYQETQYF.

Ten or more counts support this clonotype. The rearrangement links TRBV24-1 to TRBJ2-7; possibly TRBD1 for D (5 bases). From germline, CDR1 is KGHDR and CDR2 SFDVKD. This CDR3 region has 16 residues. V dropped 0 bases and J dropped 2 bases, with 13 bases sitting between them. The CDR3 here is CATSDLVRGHPYEQYF. CDR3 coding DNA: TGTGCCACCAGTGATTTGGTCCGAGGACACCCCTACGAGCAGTACTTC.

This clonotype was counted between two and nine times. V gene TRBV5-1 combines with J gene TRBJ2-2; 7 bases agree with TRBD1. The ends lost 4 bases at V and 7 bases at J; junction bases unmatched: 7. Germline V lookup: CDR1 SGHRS, CDR2 YFSETQ. The CDR3 covers 14 residues. Here the CDR3 reads CASSVHRGNGELFF. Written as DNA, the CDR3 is TGCGCCAGCAGCGTACACAGGGGAAACGGGGAGCTGTTTTTT.